Below, 26 T cell receptor beta chains from the same sample are listed, as sequenced in a study of cytomegalovirus exposure and HLA in healthy donors. PCR employed 60 Vbeta and 13 Jbeta primers. Libraries were prepared by immunoSEQ multiplex PCR; TCRdb keeps only in-frame clonotypes and omits some of them. The table shows around 190,000 clones, with 65% to 85% occurring only once. Sequenced sample: PBMCs. These receptors all stem from a woman younger than 30 in good health and CMV-seronegative.

This chain joins TRBV6-1 and TRBJ2-3; unclear D gene. Trimming took off 4 bases at V and 2 bases at J, with 10 bases between the two ends. This CDR3 comprises 14 residues. Germline-derived CDR1 and CDR2 are MNHNS and SASEGT. As DNA, the CDR3 is TGTGCCAGCAGTGGTGAAACATACACAGATACGCAGTATTTT. The encoded protein is CASSGETYTDTQYF.

The chain joins TRBV11-1 to TRBJ2-7, with D maybe TRBD1 (6 bases). Germline V gives CDR1 SGHAT, CDR2 FQDESV (reference sequence). V shed 5 bases and J shed 1 base, with 12 bases lying between them. The CDR3 sequence is 14 residues long. CDR3 region: CASSMETGSYEQYF. The CDR3 DNA is TGTGCCAGCAGCATGGAGACAGGATCCTACGAGCAGTACTTC.

The chain links TRBV15 to TRBJ2-1; 12 bases are a match to TRBD2. The CDR3 extends over 16 amino acids. J lost 7 bases, V lost 8 bases, and 12 bases had no gene match. Germline V gives CDR1 LNHNV, CDR2 YYDKDF (reference sequence). DNA for the CDR3: TGTGCCACCGACATAGATCCTAGCGGGAGGGAGAATGAGCAGTTCTTC. As protein: CATDIDPSGRENEQFF.

This chain connects TRBV6-5 to TRBJ2-5; perhaps TRBD2 as D (6 bases). V was pared by 6 bases and J by 7 bases, with 21 bases between. CDR1 MNHEY and CDR2 SVGAGI come from the germline V gene. This CDR3 is 15 amino acids long. CDR3 amino acids: CASSLDPTRRGTQYF. The CDR3 coding sequence is TGTGCCAGCAGCCTCGACCCCACCCGGCGGGGGACCCAGTACTTC.

The V call is TRBV10-3, the J call TRBJ2-5, with D possibly being TRBD1 (6 bases). The germline gives CDR1 ENHRY, CDR2 SYGVKD. The length of the CDR3 is 14 residues. Trimming left V 2 bases short and J 4 bases short, with 11 bases between. The CDR3 sequence: CAISEGTQVETQYF. The CDR3 region has the DNA TGTGCCATCAGTGAGGGGACACAGGTAGAGACCCAGTACTTC.

This chain connects TRBV7-9 to TRBJ2-5; 13 bases are a match to TRBD2. Germline CDR1 reads SEHNR; CDR2 reads FQNEAQ (reference sequence). The CDR3 is made up of 16 amino acids. Trimming cost V 1 base and J 1 base; bases outside gene matches: 0. This chain's CDR3 is CASSLGLAGGQETQYF. CDR3 bases: TGTGCCAGCAGCTTAGGACTAGCGGGAGGCCAAGAGACCCAGTACTTC.

This chain connects TRBV7-2 to TRBJ2-2; 7 nucleotides agree with TRBD2. Germline V CDR1 and CDR2: SGHTA, FQGNSA. The ends lost 4 bases at V and 6 bases at J; junction bases unmatched: 11. The CDR3 sequence is 16 residues long. CDR3 region: CASSSSGLLISGELFF. The CDR3 DNA follows: TGTGCCAGCAGCTCGTCGGGACTACTCATCTCCGGGGAGCTGTTTTTT.

The chain couples TRBV27 to TRBJ2-5, with 10 bases fitting TRBD2. Germline V gene data show CDR1 as MNHEY and CDR2 as SMNVEV (reference sequence). After removal of 6 bases from V and 1 base from J, the junction contained 2 bases not matched to a gene. This CDR3 has 14 amino acids. The CDR3 reads CASRGLAAQETQYF. CDR3 DNA sequence: TGTGCCAGCAGAGGACTAGCGGCCCAAGAGACCCAGTACTTC.

This rearrangement joins TRBV5-1 to TRBJ1-4; D ambiguous. CDR3 length equals 15 residues. V was pared by 0 bases and J by 7 bases, with 13 bases between. The V gene's germline CDR1 is SGHRS and CDR2 YFSETQ. The CDR3, as DNA: TGCGCCAGCAGCTTGGGTCTCGGGCGGGTTGAAAAACTGTTTTTT. It is translated as CASSLGLGRVEKLFF.

Points on this clone: A read error may account for a junction end that differs from germline. Within the sample, other DNA sequences also encode this same CDR3. The chain is built from TRBV25-1 and TRBJ1-6; D ambiguous. The CDR3 has 12 amino acids. Germline assignment: CDR1 MGHDK and CDR2 SYGVNS. The CDR3 reads CASSDINSPLHF. The CDR3 coding sequence is TGTGCCAGCAGTGACATCAATTCCCCCCTCCACTTT.

This chain links TRBV9 with TRBJ2-1, with 14 bases identical to TRBD2. The CDR3 runs 17 residues. V dropped 3 bases and J dropped 0; count of bases not matched to a gene: 2. Germline CDR1 is SGDLS and CDR2 is YYNGEE. The CDR3 DNA is TGTGCCAGCAGCGCCGGGACTAGCGGGAGCTCCTACAATGAGCAGTTCTTC. It yields the protein CASSAGTSGSSYNEQFF.

The rearrangement joins TRBV19 to TRBJ2-5, with TRBD2 identical over 8 bases. V lost 3 bases to trimming and J lost 5 bases; unmatched junction nucleotides: 14. Per the germline V gene, CDR1 is LNHDA and CDR2 is SQIVND (reference sequence). The CDR3 totals 17 residues. CDR3 protein: CASSIRGRGLDLETQYF. The CDR3 nucleotides read TGTGCCAGTAGTATCCGGGGTAGGGGACTAGATTTGGAGACCCAGTACTTC.

The chain couples TRBV19 to TRBJ1-2; D is possibly TRBD1 (5 bases). Looked up from germline, CDR1 is LNHDA and CDR2 is SQIVND (reference sequence). There are 13 residues in the CDR3. V was cut by 1 base and J by 4 bases, with 7 bases left in between. The CDR3 region has the DNA TGTGCCAGTAGTATAGGACAGTCCTATGGCTACACCTTC. This translates into CASSIGQSYGYTF.

The V call is TRBV27, the J call TRBJ2-7; 7 bases fit TRBD1. The germline V gene has CDR1 MNHEY and CDR2 SMNVEV (reference sequence). Trimming took 6 bases from V and 0 from J; bases not matched to a gene: 11. The CDR3 length is 16 residues. The DNA of the CDR3 is TGTGCCAGCAGCTCATATGGGACAGCGAGCTCCTACGAGCAGTACTTC. Translating gives CASSSYGTASSYEQYF.

This clone was observed a single time. The V call is TRBV5-1, the J call TRBJ2-2; D gene unclear. V lost 5 bases and J 4 bases, leaving 9 bases between the germline ends. The CDR3 consists of 13 residues. The germline gives CDR1 SGHRS, CDR2 YFSETQ. The CDR3 sequence: CASRPTPTGELFF. The DNA of the CDR3 is TGCGCCAGCAGACCAACTCCCACCGGGGAGCTGTTTTTT.

The chain has TRBV10-3 and TRBJ1-6; unclear D gene. Looked up from germline, CDR1 is ENHRY and CDR2 is SYGVKD. This CDR3 is built from 13 residues. Between the trimmed V and J ends, which lost 8 bases and 7 bases, there was a span of 12 bases. The CDR3 DNA reads as TGTGCCATCGGGGAGGTTGGAAATTCACCCCTCCACTTT. It translates to CAIGEVGNSPLHF.

This sequence joins TRBV7-8 and TRBJ1-1; tentatively, D is TRBD1 (5 bases). Trimming removed 4 bases at V and 2 bases at J, with 11 bases between. This CDR3 region has 14 residues. From germline, CDR1 is SGHVS and CDR2 FQNEAQ. This CDR3 reads CASSSTQGNTEAFF. Here the CDR3 DNA reads TGTGCCAGCAGCTCGACTCAGGGTAACACTGAAGCTTTCTTT. Supplemented by reference TRBV7-8 and TRBJ1-1, the full variable domain reads GAGVSQSPRYKVAKRGQDVALRCDPISGHVSLFWYQQALGQGPEFLTYFQNEAQLDKSGLPSDRFFAERPEGSVSTLKIQRTQQEDSAVYLCASSSTQGNTEAFFGQGTRLTVV.

A remark on this clone: At one end the junction does not follow the germline gene, possibly because of a read error. This sequence joins TRBV7-3 and TRBJ2-3, with TRBD1 identical over 8 bases. There are 15 residues in the CDR3. Per the germline V gene, CDR1 is SGHTA and CDR2 is FQGTGA. The CDR3 reads CASGPTGAYTDAQYF. CDR3 bases: TGTGCCAGCGGCCCGACAGGGGCGTACACAGATGCGCAGTATTTT.

In this sample, this clone turned up a few times. This specimen includes other DNA sequences encoding the same CDR3. This chain connects TRBV6-5 to TRBJ1-1; 7 bases agree with TRBD1. The ends lost 6 bases at V and 0 bases at J; junction bases unmatched: 4. CDR1 is MNHEY and CDR2 is SVGAGI in the germline V gene. CDR3 length: 14 residues. The CDR3 spells CASSYGQVNTEAFF. DNA for the CDR3: TGTGCCAGCAGCTACGGACAGGTGAACACTGAAGCTTTCTTT.

The rearrangement joins TRBV5-1 to TRBJ2-1; the match to TRBD1 covers 11 bases. The CDR3 has 14 amino acids. CDR1 SGHRS and CDR2 YFSETQ come from the germline V gene. Losses at the gene ends were 4 bases for V and 7 bases for J; bases not matched to a gene: 4. The CDR3 DNA reads as TGCGCCAGCAGCGGGGGACAGGGGGGTAATGAGCAGTTCTTC. Encoded protein: CASSGGQGGNEQFF.

The rearrangement links TRBV11-2 to TRBJ1-1; D possibly corresponds to TRBD1 (5 bases). Germline-derived CDR1 and CDR2 are SGHAT and FQNNGV. Trimming took off 2 bases at V and 1 base at J, with 8 bases between the two ends. The CDR3 covers 14 residues. The CDR3 reads CASSLWGRNTEAFF. The CDR3 nucleotides are TGTGCCAGCAGCTTATGGGGCAGGAACACTGAAGCTTTCTTT.

The DNA of the CDR3 is TGCGCCATCGGACAGGGAGTTCAAGAGACCCAGTACTTC. Translated: CAIGQGVQETQYF. This sequence joins TRBV10-2 and TRBJ2-5; 8 bases line up with TRBD1. The CDR3 loop spans 13 amino acids. The V and J ends lost 10 bases and 2 bases, in that order; junction bases with no gene match: 6. Germline V CDR1 and CDR2: WSHSY, SAAADI.

The chain couples TRBV6-6 to TRBJ2-5, with a weak D call TRBD2 (6 bases). The end of the DNA is better explained by TRBJ2-7, so the J call may be wrong. Germline V gives CDR1 MNHNY, CDR2 SVGAGI (reference sequence). This CDR3 has 14 residues. This chain's CDR3 is CASSYSTRDDEQYF. The CDR3 DNA reads TGTGCCAGCAGTTACTCGACGCGGGACGACGAGCAGTACTTC.

V and J are TRBV7-9 and TRBJ2-7; 8 nucleotides agree with TRBD2. The CDR3 runs 15 residues. Germline values: CDR1 SEHNR, CDR2 FQNEAQ (reference sequence). V gave up 5 bases and J gave up 5 bases; unmatched junction bases: 11. CDR3 DNA sequence: TGTGCCAGCAGCCCCCGTGCCGGGGGGGGGAACGAGCAGTACTTC. As protein: CASSPRAGGGNEQYF.

The chain has TRBV9 and TRBJ2-1, with 10 positions matching TRBD2. Germline values: CDR1 SGDLS, CDR2 YYNGEE. The V segment lost 2 bases and the J segment 6 bases; nucleotides outside the gene matches: 2. The CDR3 contains 14 residues. CDR3 bases: TGTGCCAGCAGCGTCAGGACTAGCGGCAATGAGCAGTTCTTC. This translates into CASSVRTSGNEQFF. Looking up the rest from reference TRBV9 and TRBJ2-1 gives the full variable domain: DSGVTQTPKHLITATGQRVTLRCSPRSGDLSVYWYQQSLDQGLQFLIQYYNGEERAKGNILERFSAQQFPDLHSELNLSSLELGDSALYFCASSVRTSGNEQFFGPGTRLTVL.

V is TRBV5-6 and J is TRBJ2-5; 9 bases match TRBD1. TRBJ2-7 explains the end of the DNA better; the J call may be wrong. CDR1 is SGHDT and CDR2 is YYEEEE in the germline V gene. This CDR3 spans 16 amino acids. The CDR3 sequence is CASSLGLRTGDFEQYF. CDR3 nucleotides: TGTGCCAGCAGCTTAGGGTTGAGGACAGGGGATTTCGAGCAGTACTTC.